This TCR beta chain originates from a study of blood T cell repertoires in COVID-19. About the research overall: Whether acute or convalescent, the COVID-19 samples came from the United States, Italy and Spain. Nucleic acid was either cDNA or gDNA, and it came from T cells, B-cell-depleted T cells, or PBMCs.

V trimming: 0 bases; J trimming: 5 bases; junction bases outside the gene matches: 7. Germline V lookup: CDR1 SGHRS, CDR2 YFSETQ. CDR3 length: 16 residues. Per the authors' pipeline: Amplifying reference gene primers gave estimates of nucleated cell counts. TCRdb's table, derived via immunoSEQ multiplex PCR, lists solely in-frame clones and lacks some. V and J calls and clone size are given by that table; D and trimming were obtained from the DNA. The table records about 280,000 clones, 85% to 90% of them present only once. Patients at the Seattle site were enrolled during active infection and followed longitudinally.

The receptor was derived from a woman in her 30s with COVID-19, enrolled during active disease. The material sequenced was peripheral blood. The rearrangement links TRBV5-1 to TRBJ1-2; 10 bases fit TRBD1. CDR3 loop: CASSLAQGTGAYGYTF. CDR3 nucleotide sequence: TGCGCCAGCAGCTTGGCCCAGGGGACAGGGGCATATGGCTACACCTTC.